This record looks at one T cell receptor (beta chain) sequence and its context. This sample is part of a study of T cell repertoires in cytomegalovirus infection. MiXCR was run by TCRdb on the reads, yielding one entry per CDR3 protein. The sample holds around 530,000 distinct CDR3 sequences, less than 30% seen once. Trimming at V came to 6 bases and at J to 2 bases, leaving 9 bases not matched to a gene. Looked up from germline, CDR1 is DFQATT and CDR2 is SNEGSKA (reference sequence). The CDR3 spans 14 residues. The receptor was derived from a human donor in good health (CMV status not recorded). Some clones in this sample may be carry-over from other donors' samples. The rearrangement links TRBV20-1 to TRBJ2-5; TRBD1 matches at 7 bases. The specimen was PBMCs. The CDR3 spells CSASSGQTQETQYF. CDR3 DNA sequence: TGCAGTGCCAGCTCGGGACAGACACAAGAGACCCAGTACTTC.